A single sample is the source of the 20 T cell receptor beta chains below, sequenced in a study of CD8+ T cells in alopecia areata. RNA was isolated and reverse transcribed to cDNA, the sequencing template. Clones were sequenced by immunoSEQ multiplex PCR, and TCRdb holds only the in-frame ones, with some missing. The sample holds about 190,000 clones, around 56% seen once. The treatment is: oral pan-JAK inhibitor, 5-10 mg twice daily. The sample in question was CD4+ T cells sorted from blood, obtained at week 4, from a patient treated with tofacitinib. Receptor source: a human donor with alopecia areata.

The chain combines TRBV27 with TRBJ2-5; D not certain. CDR1 MNHEY and CDR2 SMNVEV come from the germline V gene (reference sequence). V was pared by 5 bases and J by 9 bases, with 25 bases between. The CDR3 is 16 amino acids. The CDR3 bases are TGTGCCAGCAGTCCCTTCGTCGTGGGTTTGGCCGCGGCCCAGTACTTC. This gives the protein CASSPFVVGLAAAQYF.

The chain has TRBV5-1 and TRBJ1-5, with D tentatively TRBD1 (5 bases). The CDR3 runs to 13 residues. The V end was cut by 3 bases, the J end by 7 bases, with 11 bases between. In germline, CDR1 is SGHRS, CDR2 YFSETQ. Written as DNA, the CDR3 is TGCGCCAGCAGCTATAATGGGGCCCAGCCCCAGCATTTT. Its translation is CASSYNGAQPQHF.

This chain uses TRBV15 with TRBJ2-5, with 12 bases identical to TRBD2. This CDR3 has 17 amino acids. After removal of 3 bases from V and 5 bases from J, the junction contained 10 bases not matched to a gene. Germline V lookup: CDR1 LNHNV, CDR2 YYDKDF (reference sequence). CDR3 DNA: TGTGCCACCAGCAGGCCCGATCGACTAGCGGGAGTCGAGACCCAGTACTTC. It translates to CATSRPDRLAGVETQYF.

This clone was detected only a few times. The chain has TRBV29-1 and TRBJ2-7, with D tentatively TRBD1 or TRBD2 (5 bases each). The CDR3 spans 11 residues. Germline V gene lookup returns CDR1 SQVTM and CDR2 ANQGSEA. V lost 7 bases and J lost 3, with 10 bases in between. The CDR3, as DNA: TGCAGCGCCAGGGACGGCTACGAGCAGTACTTC. Translated: CSARDGYEQYF.

For the CDR3, the DNA is TGCGCCAGCAGCCAAGGGCGGGGCACTGAAAAACTGTTTTTT. Its protein is CASSQGRGTEKLFF. The V and J genes are TRBV4-1 and TRBJ1-4; D might be TRBD1 (5 bases). This CDR3 is 14 amino acids long. V lost 1 base and J 7 bases, leaving 10 bases between the germline ends. CDR1 and CDR2 from the germline V gene are MGHRA and YSYEKL.

The chain is built from TRBV30 and TRBJ1-2, with D tentatively TRBD1 (5 bases). CDR1 and CDR2 from the germline V gene are GTSNPN and SVGIG (reference sequence). This CDR3 is built from 14 residues. Trimming stripped 2 bases from V and 8 bases from J, with 18 bases between. The CDR3 DNA reads as TGTGCCTGGAGTTCCTCTCATTATGGGGGAGGCTACACCTTC. Translating it yields CAWSSSHYGGGYTF.

The chain recombines TRBV5-1 with TRBJ1-1; D gene ambiguous. The CDR3 is 12 residues long. Between the trimmed V and J ends, which lost 0 bases and 1 base, there was a span of 1 base. The germline V gene has CDR1 SGHRS and CDR2 YFSETQ. The CDR3 coding sequence is TGCGCCAGCAGCTTGGCGAACACTGAAGCTTTCTTT. Protein product: CASSLANTEAFF.

In its sample, this clone was seen once. The V and J genes are TRBV4-1 and TRBJ2-7; a possible D gene is TRBD1 (7 bases). Trimming pared 1 base from V and 0 bases from J, leaving 13 bases between. Germline-derived CDR1 and CDR2 are MGHRA and YSYEKL. The CDR3 spans 16 residues. The DNA for the CDR3 is TGCGCCAGCAGCCAAGGGAGGGGGCGAAGCTCCTACGAGCAGTACTTC. This encodes CASSQGRGRSSYEQYF.

This chain links TRBV6-1 with TRBJ2-7; 11 bases line up with TRBD2. The V segment lost 4 bases and the J segment 5 bases; nucleotides outside the gene matches: 7. CDR1 MNHNS and CDR2 SASEGT come from the germline V gene. The CDR3 is made up of 15 amino acids. CDR3 DNA sequence: TGTGCCAGCAGTGCAGGACTAGCGGGCCATCACGAGCAGTACTTC. Its translation is CASSAGLAGHHEQYF.

V usage is TRBV23-1 and J usage is TRBJ2-1, with a possible D match to TRBD2 (6 bases). TRBV23-1 is identified as an open reading frame with a role that is uncertain. The V gene lost 3 bases and the J gene lost 9 bases, with 18 bases spanning the gap. The length of the CDR3 is 15 residues. The CDR3 protein is CASSHTHCAGTEQFF. The CDR3 bases are TGCGCCAGCAGTCATACGCACTGCGCGGGAACTGAGCAGTTCTTC.

This clone was detected only once. The J gene is TRBJ2-7, the V gene TRBV28, with no clear D. The germline V gene has CDR1 MDHEN and CDR2 SYDVKM. Trimming stripped 5 bases from V and 4 bases from J, with 6 bases between. The CDR3 sequence is 11 residues long. CDR3 in amino acids: CASSAMYEQYF. CDR3 in DNA: TGTGCCAGCAGTGCGATGTACGAGCAGTACTTC.

The chain has TRBV10-3 and TRBJ2-7, with TRBD2 matching over 11 bases. From germline, CDR1 is ENHRY and CDR2 SYGVKD. With V trimmed by 6 bases and J by 7 bases, 11 bases remained unmatched. The length of the CDR3 is 15 residues. The CDR3 region is CAIRDPGTSGSEQYF. The CDR3 DNA reads as TGTGCCATCAGAGACCCCGGGACTAGCGGTTCGGAGCAGTACTTC.

There are a few counts of this clone. The chain couples TRBV7-9 to TRBJ1-2; 8 bases align to TRBD1. This CDR3 is 15 amino acids long. Unmatched junction bases numbered 10, after V lost 2 bases and J lost 8 bases. The germline CDR1 and CDR2 sequences are SEHNR and FQNEAQ (reference sequence). The CDR3 is CASSLSDRVALGYTF. In DNA, the CDR3 is TGTGCCAGCAGCTTATCGGACAGGGTAGCGTTGGGCTACACCTTC.

The V gene is TRBV25-1, the J gene TRBJ1-2; 7 nucleotides line up with TRBD1. Germline CDR1 MGHDK, CDR2 SYGVNS. J lost 6 bases, V lost 10 bases, and 17 bases had no gene match. This CDR3 has 15 residues. CDR3 DNA: TGTGCCACCACGACAGGGTCGACCCTATTCGATGGCTACACCTTC. This gives the protein CATTTGSTLFDGYTF.

The CDR3 spells CATARDSSNYGYTF. In DNA form, the CDR3 reads TGTGCCACGGCTAGGGACAGCTCTAACTATGGCTACACCTTC. V usage is TRBV10-3 and J usage is TRBJ1-2; 7 nucleotides match TRBD1. V dropped 10 bases and J dropped 0; count of bases not matched to a gene: 8. Germline lookup yields CDR1 ENHRY and CDR2 SYGVKD. The CDR3 contains 14 residues.

The chain has TRBV18 and TRBJ2-1; 11 nucleotides match TRBD2. This CDR3 contains 16 residues. Germline lookup yields CDR1 KGHSH and CDR2 LQKENI. V was pared by 4 bases and J by 5 bases, with 7 bases of the junction left unmatched. The chain's CDR3 is CASSLRLAGLNNEQFF. The CDR3 DNA sequence: TGTGCCAGCTCACTCAGACTAGCGGGACTTAACAATGAGCAGTTCTTC.

The rearrangement links TRBV2 to TRBJ2-7, with D unresolved. The ends were cut back, 6 bases at V and 6 bases at J, with 9 bases in the middle. This CDR3 has 11 amino acids. CDR1 SNHLY and CDR2 FYNNEI come from the germline V gene. This CDR3 is CASRGSREQYF. The CDR3 coding sequence is TGTGCCAGCAGGGGAAGCCGCGAGCAGTACTTC.

The chain links TRBV2 to TRBJ2-6; D unresolved. Germline V gives CDR1 SNHLY, CDR2 FYNNEI. V was pared by 0 bases and J by 4 bases, with 7 bases between. This CDR3 spans 15 amino acids. CDR3 loop: CASSEALGGANVLTF. In nucleotides, the CDR3 is TGTGCCAGCAGTGAAGCGTTGGGGGGGGCCAACGTCCTGACTTTC. The full variable domain, with the rest looked up from reference TRBV2 and TRBJ2-6, is EPEVTQTPSHQVTQMGQEVILRCVPISNHLYFYWYRQILGQKVEFLVSFYNNEISEKSEIFDDQFSVERPDGSNFTLKIRSTKLEDSAMYFCASSEALGGANVLTFGAGSRLTVL.

The chain uses TRBV2 and TRBJ1-2; 9 bases match TRBD1. Per germline, CDR1 SNHLY and CDR2 FYNNEI. CDR3 length equals 13 residues. The V segment lost 9 bases and the J segment 4 bases; nucleotides outside the gene matches: 6. CDR3 region: CASVGTGFYGYTF. The CDR3 DNA follows: TGTGCCAGTGTCGGGACAGGGTTCTATGGCTACACCTTC.

This chain links TRBV14 with TRBJ2-7; 9 nucleotides line up with TRBD1. The CDR3 runs to 15 residues. Trimming took 1 base from V and 4 from J; bases not matched to a gene: 5. CDR1 is SGHDN and CDR2 is FVKESK in the germline V gene. The CDR3 nucleotides are TGTGCCAGCAGCCAAGCGACAGGGGGACCTTACGAGCAGTACTTC. This gives the protein CASSQATGGPYEQYF.